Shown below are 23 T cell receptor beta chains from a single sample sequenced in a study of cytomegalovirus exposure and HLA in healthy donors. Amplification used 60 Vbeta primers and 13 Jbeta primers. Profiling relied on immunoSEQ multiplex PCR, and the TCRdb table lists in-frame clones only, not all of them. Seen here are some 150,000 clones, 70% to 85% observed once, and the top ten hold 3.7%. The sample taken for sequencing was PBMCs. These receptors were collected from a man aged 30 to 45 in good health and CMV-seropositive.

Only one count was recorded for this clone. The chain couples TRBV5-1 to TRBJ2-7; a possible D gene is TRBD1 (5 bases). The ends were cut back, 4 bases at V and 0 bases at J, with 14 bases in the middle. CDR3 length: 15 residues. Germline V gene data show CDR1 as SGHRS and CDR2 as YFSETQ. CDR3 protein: CASSHRTGSSYEQYF. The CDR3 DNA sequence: TGCGCCAGCAGCCACAGGACCGGGTCCTCCTACGAGCAGTACTTC. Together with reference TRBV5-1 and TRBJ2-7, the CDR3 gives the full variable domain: KAGVTQTPRYLIKTRGQQVTLSCSPISGHRSVSWYQQTPGQGLQFLFEYFSETQRNKGNFPGRFSGRQFSNSRSEMNVSTLELGDSALYLCASSHRTGSSYEQYFGPGTRLTVT.

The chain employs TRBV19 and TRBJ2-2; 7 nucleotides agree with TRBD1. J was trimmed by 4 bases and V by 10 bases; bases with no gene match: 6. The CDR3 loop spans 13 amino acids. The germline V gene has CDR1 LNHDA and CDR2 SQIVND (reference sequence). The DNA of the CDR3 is TGTGCCACCAGGACAGGAGTCACCGGGGAGCTGTTTTTT. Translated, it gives CATRTGVTGELFF.

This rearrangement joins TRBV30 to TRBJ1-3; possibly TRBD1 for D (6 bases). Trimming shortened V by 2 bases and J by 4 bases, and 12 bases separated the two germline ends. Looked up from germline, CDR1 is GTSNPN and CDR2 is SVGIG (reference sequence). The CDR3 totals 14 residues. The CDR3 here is CAWSQGSPGNTIYF. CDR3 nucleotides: TGTGCCTGGAGTCAGGGGAGTCCCGGAAACACCATATATTTT.

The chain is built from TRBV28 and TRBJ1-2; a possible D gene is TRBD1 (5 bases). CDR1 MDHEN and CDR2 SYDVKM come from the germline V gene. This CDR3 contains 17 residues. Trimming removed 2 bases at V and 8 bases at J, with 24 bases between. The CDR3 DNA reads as TGTGCCAGCAGTTTAGTTTCCGGGACTCTCAGGGATAAGGGCTACACCTTC. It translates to CASSLVSGTLRDKGYTF.

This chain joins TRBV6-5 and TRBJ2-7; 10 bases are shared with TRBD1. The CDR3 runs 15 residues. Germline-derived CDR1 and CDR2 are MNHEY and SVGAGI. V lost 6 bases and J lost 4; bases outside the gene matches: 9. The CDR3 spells CASRGTGQGRYEQYF. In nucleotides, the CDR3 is TGTGCCAGCAGAGGAACGGGACAGGGGAGATACGAGCAGTACTTC.

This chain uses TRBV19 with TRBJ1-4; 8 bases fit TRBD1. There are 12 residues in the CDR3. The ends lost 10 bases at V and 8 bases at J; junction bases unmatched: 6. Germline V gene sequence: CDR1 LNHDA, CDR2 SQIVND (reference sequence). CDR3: CATRTGREKLFF. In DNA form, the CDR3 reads TGTGCCACCCGGACAGGGCGAGAAAAACTGTTTTTT.

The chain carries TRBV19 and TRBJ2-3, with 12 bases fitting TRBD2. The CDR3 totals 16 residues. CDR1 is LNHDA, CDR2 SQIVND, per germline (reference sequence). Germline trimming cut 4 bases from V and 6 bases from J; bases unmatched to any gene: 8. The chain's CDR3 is CASSRSSGGAGDTQYF. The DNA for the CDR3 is TGTGCCAGTAGTAGGTCTAGCGGGGGGGCAGGGGATACGCAGTATTTT.

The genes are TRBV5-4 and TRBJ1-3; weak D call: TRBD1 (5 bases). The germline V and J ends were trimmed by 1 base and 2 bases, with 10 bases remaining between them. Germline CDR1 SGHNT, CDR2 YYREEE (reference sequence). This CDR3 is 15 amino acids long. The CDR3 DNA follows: TGTGCCAGCAGCTTGAGCCAGGGTACTGGAAACACCATATATTTT. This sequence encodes CASSLSQGTGNTIYF.

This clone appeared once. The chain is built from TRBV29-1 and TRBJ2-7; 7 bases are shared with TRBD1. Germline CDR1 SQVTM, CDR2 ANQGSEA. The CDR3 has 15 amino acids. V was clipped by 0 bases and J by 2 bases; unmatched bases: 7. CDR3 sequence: CSVEESEQGAYEQYF. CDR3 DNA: TGCAGCGTTGAAGAATCGGAGCAGGGGGCCTACGAGCAGTACTTC.

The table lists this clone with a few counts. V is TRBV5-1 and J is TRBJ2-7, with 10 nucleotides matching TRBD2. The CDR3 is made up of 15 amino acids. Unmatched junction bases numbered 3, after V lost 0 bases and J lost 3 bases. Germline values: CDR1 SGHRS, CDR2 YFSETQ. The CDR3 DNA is TGCGCCAGCAGCTTGGACACTAGCGGGGTCTACGAGCAGTACTTC. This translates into CASSLDTSGVYEQYF.

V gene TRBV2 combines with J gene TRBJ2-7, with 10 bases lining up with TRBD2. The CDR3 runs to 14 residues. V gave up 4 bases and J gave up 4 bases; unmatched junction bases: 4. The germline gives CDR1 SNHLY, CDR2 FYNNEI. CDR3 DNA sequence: TGTGCCAGCAGTGGACTAGCGGGTAGTTACGAGCAGTACTTC. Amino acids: CASSGLAGSYEQYF.

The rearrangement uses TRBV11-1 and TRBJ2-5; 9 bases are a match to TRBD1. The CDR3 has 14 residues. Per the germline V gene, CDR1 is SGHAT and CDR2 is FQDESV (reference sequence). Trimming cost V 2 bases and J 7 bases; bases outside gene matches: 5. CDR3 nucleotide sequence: TGTGCCAGCAGCTTACACAGGGGGCAGGTGACCCAGTACTTC. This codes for CASSLHRGQVTQYF.

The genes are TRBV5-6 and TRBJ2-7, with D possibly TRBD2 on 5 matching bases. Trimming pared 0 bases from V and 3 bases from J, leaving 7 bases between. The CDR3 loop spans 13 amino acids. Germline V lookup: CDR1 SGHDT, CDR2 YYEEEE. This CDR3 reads CASSLVDYYEQYF. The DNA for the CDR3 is TGTGCCAGCAGCTTGGTAGACTACTACGAGCAGTACTTC.

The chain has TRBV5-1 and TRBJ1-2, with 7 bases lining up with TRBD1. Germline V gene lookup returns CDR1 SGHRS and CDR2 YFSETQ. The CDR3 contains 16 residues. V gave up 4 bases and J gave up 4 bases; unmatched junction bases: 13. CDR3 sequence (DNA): TGCGCCAGCAGCGAGATGAAGGACAGGCCCATCTATGGCTACACCTTC. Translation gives CASSEMKDRPIYGYTF.

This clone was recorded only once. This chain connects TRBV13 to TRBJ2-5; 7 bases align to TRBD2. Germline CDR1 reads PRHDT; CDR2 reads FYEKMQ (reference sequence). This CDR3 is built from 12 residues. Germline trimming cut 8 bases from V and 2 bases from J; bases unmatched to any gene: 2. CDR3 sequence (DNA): TGTGCCAGCCGGGGGGAGCAAGAGACCCAGTACTTC. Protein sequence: CASRGEQETQYF.

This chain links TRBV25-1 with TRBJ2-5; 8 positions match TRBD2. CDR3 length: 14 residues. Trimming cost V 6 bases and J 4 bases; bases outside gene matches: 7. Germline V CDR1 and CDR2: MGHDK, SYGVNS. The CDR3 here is CASRDGGAAETQYF. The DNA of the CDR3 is TGTGCCAGCAGAGACGGGGGGGCCGCAGAGACCCAGTACTTC. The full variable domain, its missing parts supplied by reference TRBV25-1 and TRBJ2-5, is EADIYQTPRYLVIGTGKKITLECSQTMGHDKMYWYQQDPGMELHLIHYSYGVNSTEKGDLSSESTVSRIRTEHFPLTLESARPSHTSQYLCASRDGGAAETQYFGPGTRLLVL.

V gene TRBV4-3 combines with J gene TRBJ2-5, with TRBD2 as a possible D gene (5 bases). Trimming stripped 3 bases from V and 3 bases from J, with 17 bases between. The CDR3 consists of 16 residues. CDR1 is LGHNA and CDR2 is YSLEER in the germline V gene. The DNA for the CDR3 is TGCGCCAGCAGCCAGCGGGCAGCGCCTTGGGAAGAGACCCAGTACTTC. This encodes CASSQRAAPWEETQYF.

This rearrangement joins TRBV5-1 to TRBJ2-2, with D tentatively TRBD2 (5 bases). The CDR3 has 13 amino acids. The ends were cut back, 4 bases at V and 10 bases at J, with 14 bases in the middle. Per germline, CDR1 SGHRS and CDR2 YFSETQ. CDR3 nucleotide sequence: TGCGCCAGCAGCCTCTCATGGGAGTCGGAGCTGTTTTTT. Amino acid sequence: CASSLSWESELFF.

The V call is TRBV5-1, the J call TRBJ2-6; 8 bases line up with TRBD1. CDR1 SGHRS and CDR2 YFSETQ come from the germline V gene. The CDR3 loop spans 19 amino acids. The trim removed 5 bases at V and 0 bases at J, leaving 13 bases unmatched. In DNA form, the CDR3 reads TGCGCCAGCAGTTCCCCCCCGGACAGGGCTATCTCTGGGGCCAACGTCCTGACTTTC. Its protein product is CASSSPPDRAISGANVLTF.

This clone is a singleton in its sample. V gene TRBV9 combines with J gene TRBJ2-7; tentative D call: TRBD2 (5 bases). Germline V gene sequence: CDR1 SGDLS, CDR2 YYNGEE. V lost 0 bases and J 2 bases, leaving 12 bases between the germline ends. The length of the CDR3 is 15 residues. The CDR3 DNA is TGTGCCAGCAGCGTAGGGGAGTCAGGAGCCTACGAGCAGTACTTC. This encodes CASSVGESGAYEQYF.

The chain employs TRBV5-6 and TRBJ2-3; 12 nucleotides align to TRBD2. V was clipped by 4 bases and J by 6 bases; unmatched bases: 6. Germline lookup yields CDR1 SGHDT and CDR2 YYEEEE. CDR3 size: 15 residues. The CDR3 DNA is TGTGCCAGCAGCCACACTAGCGGGGGGTGGGATACGCAGTATTTT. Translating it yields CASSHTSGGWDTQYF.

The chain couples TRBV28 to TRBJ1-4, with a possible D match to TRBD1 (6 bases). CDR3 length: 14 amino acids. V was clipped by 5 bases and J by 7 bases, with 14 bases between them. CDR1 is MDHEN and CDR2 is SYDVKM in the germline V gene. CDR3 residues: CASSPGQFSEKLFF. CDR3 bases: TGTGCCAGCAGTCCCGGACAGTTTTCTGAAAAACTGTTTTTT.

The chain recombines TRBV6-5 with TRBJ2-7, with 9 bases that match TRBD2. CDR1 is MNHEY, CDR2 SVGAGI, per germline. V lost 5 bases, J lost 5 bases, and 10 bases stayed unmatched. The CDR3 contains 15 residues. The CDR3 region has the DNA TGTGCCAGCAGTCTACTCGGCGGGGGGGCCGACGAGCAGTACTTC. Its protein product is CASSLLGGGADEQYF.